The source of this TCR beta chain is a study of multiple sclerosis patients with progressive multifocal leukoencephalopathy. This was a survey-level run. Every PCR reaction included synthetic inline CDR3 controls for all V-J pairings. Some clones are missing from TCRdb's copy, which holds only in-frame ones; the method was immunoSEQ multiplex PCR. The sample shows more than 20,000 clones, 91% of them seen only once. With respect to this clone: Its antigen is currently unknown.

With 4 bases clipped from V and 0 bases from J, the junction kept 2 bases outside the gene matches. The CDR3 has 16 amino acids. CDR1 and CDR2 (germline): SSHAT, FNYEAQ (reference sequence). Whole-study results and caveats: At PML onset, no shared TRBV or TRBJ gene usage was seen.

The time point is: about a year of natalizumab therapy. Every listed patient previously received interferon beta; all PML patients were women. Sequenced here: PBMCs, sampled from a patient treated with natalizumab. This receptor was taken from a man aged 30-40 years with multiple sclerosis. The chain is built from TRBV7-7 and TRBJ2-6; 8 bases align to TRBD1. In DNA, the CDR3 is TGTGCCAGCAGCTCAGGACAGGGCTCTGGGGCCAACGTCCTGACTTTC. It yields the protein CASSSGQGSGANVLTF.